This is a list of T cell receptor beta chains from one sample in a study of graft-versus-host responses after intestinal transplantation. What these receptors recognize is not known. Data came from immunoSEQ multiplex PCR; TCRdb stores just in-frame clones and leaves some out. The table has around 100,000 clones, approximately 84% seen once. Specimen: unstimulated CD4+ T cells sorted from spleen or lymph node cells, collected before transplant. The receptor source for this set is a human donor who was the organ donor for an intestinal transplant. Both conserved end residues are part of each CDR3. D genes are given only for firm matches. Only some rows state a clone size, as once, few, many or a class for expanded clones.

j_gene | v_gene | abundance | d_gene | CDR3nt | CDR3aa
TRBJ2-7 | TRBV6-1 | . | TRBD1 | TGTGCCAGCAAGTATATGGGTGCAGGGGGCTACGAGCAGTACTTC | CASKYMGAGGYEQYF
TRBJ1-2 | TRBV20-1 | . | . | TGCAGTGCTAGAGAAGATTATGGCTACACCTTC | CSAREDYGYTF
TRBJ2-3 | TRBV2 | . | TRBD2 | TGTGCCAGCAGTGTAGGGCGGGGGGGCCTACCAGATACGCAGTATTTT | CASSVGRGGLPDTQYF
TRBJ2-7 | TRBV6-5 | few | . | TGTGCCAGCAGTTACTCCTCGCAGGGGTCCTACGAGCAGTACTTC | CASSYSSQGSYEQYF
TRBJ1-2 | TRBV5-6 | . | . | TGTGCCAGCAGCTTCCGACTTGCTGGCTACACCTTC | CASSFRLAGYTF
TRBJ1-2 | TRBV10-3 | . | . | TGTGCCATCAGTGACGTACAGGGTAGCCCCTTAGGTGGCTACACCTTC | CAISDVQGSPLGGYTF
TRBJ1-4 | TRBV19 | . | . | TGTGCCAGTAGTACTCCCAAAGACGGTCGCCGTAATGAAAAACTGTTTTTT | CASSTPKDGRRNEKLFF
TRBJ1-6 | TRBV28 | once | TRBD1 | TGTGCCAGCACCAGGACAGGGGGCGTAAACTCACCCCTCCACTTT | CASTRTGGVNSPLHF
TRBJ1-3 | TRBV30 | . | . | TGTGCCTGGTCCCGCGGGGCGTCTGGAAACACCATATATTTT | CAWSRGASGNTIYF
TRBJ2-4 | TRBV2 | . | . | TGTGCCAGCAGTGCGAGCTATGGGCTAGCCAAAAACATTCAGTACTTC | CASSASYGLAKNIQYF
TRBJ1-4 | TRBV30 | . | . | TGTGCCTGGAGTAGGGGGGAAGGTGAAAAACTGTTTTTT | CAWSRGEGEKLFF
TRBJ2-1 | TRBV2 | . | TRBD2 | TGTGCCAGCAGTGCCCGGGGGGCGGGGGGCTCAAACAATGAGCAGTTCTTC | CASSARGAGGSNNEQFF
TRBJ1-1 | TRBV10-3 | . | . | TGTGCCATCAGTGAAGGGTTAAACACTGAAGCTTTCTTT | CAISEGLNTEAFF
TRBJ1-2 | TRBV30 | . | . | TGTGCCTGGGCCGGGCCACTGGGCTACTATGCTGTCCCGGAGCAGACCTTC | CAWAGPLGYYAVPEQTF
TRBJ2-2 | TRBV18 | . | . | TGTGCCAGCTCACCCCGGTTGGTTACCGGGGAGCTGTTTTTT | CASSPRLVTGELFF
TRBJ1-5 | TRBV6-1 | once | . | TGTGCCAGCAACCTTTTGTCCAATCAGCCCCAGCATTTT | CASNLLSNQPQHF
TRBJ1-1 | TRBV5-6 | . | . | TGTGCCAGCAGCTTCAGGGGAAGAATGACTGAAGCTTTCTTT | CASSFRGRMTEAFF
TRBJ1-4 | TRBV18 | . | TRBD1 | TGTGCCAGCTCCGGGCAGGGGGCTTCTAATGAAAAACTGTTTTTT | CASSGQGASNEKLFF
TRBJ2-7 | TRBV11-2 | . | TRBD1 | TGTGCCAGCAGCTTAGATGGGACAGGGGCCTACGAGCAGTACTTC | CASSLDGTGAYEQYF
TRBJ1-6 | TRBV25-1 | . | . | TGTGCCAGCAGTCCACACCCGTCGTATAATTCACCCCTCCACTTT | CASSPHPSYNSPLHF
TRBJ1-1 | TRBV15 | . | . | TGTGCCACCAGCAGAGATCTTCGGGGTTCGGGTACGAACACTGAAGCTTTCTTT | CATSRDLRGSGTNTEAFF
TRBJ2-7 | TRBV6-6 | . | . | TGTGCCAGCAGGGCCGGGAGCTACGAGCAGTACTTC | CASRAGSYEQYF
TRBJ2-7 | TRBV4-1 | once | TRBD2 | TGCGCCAGCAGCCAAGAAGGGGCTAGCGGGGGCGAACCCTACGAGCAGTACTTC | CASSQEGASGGEPYEQYF
TRBJ2-3 | TRBV7-9 | . | . | TGTGCCAGCAGCTTATTTGATACGCAGTATTTT | CASSLFDTQYF